The entry that follows covers one T cell receptor beta chain sequence. Original handling: Scientists estimated how many nucleated cells there were by amplifying reference gene primers. TCRdb's copy holds only in-frame clones and misses some; the assay was immunoSEQ multiplex PCR. That table furnishes V, J and clone size, whereas the DNA furnished D and trimming. In the table there are tens of thousands of clones, about 82% of which are singletons. The sample comes from a study of blood T cell repertoires in COVID-19. The overall study: Spain, Italy and the United States supplied samples that represented acute and convalescent COVID-19.

In germline, CDR1 is SGHRS, CDR2 YFSETQ. Trimming took 1 base from V and 2 from J; bases not matched to a gene: 7. The CDR3 loop spans 17 amino acids. This receptor was obtained from a human donor with active COVID-19. The donor label of this sample is uncertain. This chain joins TRBV5-1 and TRBJ2-7; 12 bases line up with TRBD2. The sequencing sample was made of peripheral blood. The DNA of the CDR3 is TGCGCCAGCAGCTTGACCCTTCTAGCGGGAGGGACCTACGAGCAGTACTTC. This sequence encodes CASSLTLLAGGTYEQYF.